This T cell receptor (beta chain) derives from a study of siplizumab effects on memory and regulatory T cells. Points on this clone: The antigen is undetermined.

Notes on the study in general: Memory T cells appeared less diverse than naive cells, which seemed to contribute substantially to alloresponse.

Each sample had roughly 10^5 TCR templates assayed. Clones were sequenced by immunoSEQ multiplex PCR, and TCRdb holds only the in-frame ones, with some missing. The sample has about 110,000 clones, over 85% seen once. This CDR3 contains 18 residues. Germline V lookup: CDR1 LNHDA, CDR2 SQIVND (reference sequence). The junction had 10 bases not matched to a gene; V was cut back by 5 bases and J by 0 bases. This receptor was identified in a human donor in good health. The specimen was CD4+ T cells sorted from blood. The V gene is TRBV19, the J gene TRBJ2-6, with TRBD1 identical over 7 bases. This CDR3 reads CASSFLTGISSGANVLTF. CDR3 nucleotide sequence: TGTGCCAGTAGTTTCTTGACAGGGATCAGCTCTGGGGCCAACGTCCTGACTTTC.